This T cell receptor beta chain comes out of a study of shared clonotypes between healthy human individuals. Clones were sequenced by immunoSEQ multiplex PCR, and TCRdb holds only the in-frame ones, with some missing. The sample contains 850,000 to 1,100,000 clones, approximately 80% of which appear only once. The CDR3 sequence is 14 residues long. Germline-derived CDR1 and CDR2 are LNHNV and YYDKDF (reference sequence). Between the trimmed V and J ends, which lost 0 bases and 6 bases, there was a span of 12 bases. Source material: memory CD4+ T cells from PBMCs. Regarding subset: CD45RA-negative fraction. This chain joins TRBV15 and TRBJ2-7; D uncertain. The receptor was derived from a young man in good health. Some clones in this sample may be carry-over from other donors' samples. CDR3 sequence: CATSRDKGLGEQYF. In nucleotides, the CDR3 is TGTGCCACCAGCAGAGATAAAGGCCTCGGCGAGCAGTACTTC.